Each of the 5 T cell receptor beta chains below was sequenced from the same sample in a study of CD8 T cells in ankylosing spondylitis. The study, taken as a whole, reports: Blood from ankylosing spondylitis patients appeared to carry a characteristic roughly eight-variant TCR beta motif.

Antigen specificity for these receptors is unknown. TCRdb itself ran the 5' RACE reads through MiXCR, one entry per CDR3 protein. This sample has fewer than 550,000 distinct CDR3 sequences, with approximately 5% found just once. The material sequenced was blood, either unsorted or a sorted T cell fraction (not recorded which). These receptor sequences come from a male donor with ankylosing spondylitis.

V is TRBV4-1 and J is TRBJ2-7; D not certain. In germline, CDR1 is MGHRA, CDR2 YSYEKL. The CDR3 runs to 14 residues. The V gene lost 8 bases and the J gene lost 0 bases, with 14 bases spanning the gap. CDR3: CASGWRLSSYEQYF. The CDR3 DNA follows: TGCGCCAGCGGCTGGCGGCTGAGCTCCTACGAGCAGTACTTC.

This clonotype showed up many times. The chain uses TRBV6-5 and TRBJ2-2; weak D call: TRBD2 (5 bases). Germline CDR1 is MNHEY and CDR2 is SVGAGI. V was clipped by 0 bases and J by 4 bases, with 6 bases between them. The CDR3 contains 14 residues. This CDR3 reads CASSYSEVTGELFF. CDR3 DNA sequence: TGTGCCAGCAGTTACTCGGAGGTCACCGGGGAGCTGTTTTTT.

This clonotype came up many times. V and J are TRBV10-2 and TRBJ2-3, with 7 bases lining up with TRBD2. Germline lookup yields CDR1 WSHSY and CDR2 SAAADI. The CDR3 length is 14 residues. V was clipped by 2 bases and J by 6 bases; unmatched bases: 5. CDR3 protein: CASSERLAGDTQYF. DNA for the CDR3: TGCGCCAGCAGTGAGAGACTAGCAGGGGATACGCAGTATTTT.

At least ten counts were recorded for this clonotype. V usage is TRBV6-1 and J usage is TRBJ2-5, with D hard to call. Germline V lookup: CDR1 MNHNS, CDR2 SASEGT. This CDR3 spans 12 amino acids. V was trimmed by 6 bases and J by 3 bases, leaving 8 bases between them. The CDR3 spells CASRRIKETQYF. Here the CDR3 DNA reads TGTGCCAGCAGAAGGATTAAAGAGACCCAGTACTTC.

This clonotype was observed many times. The rearrangement joins TRBV5-1 to TRBJ2-4; possible D gene TRBD2, 5 bases. Trimming took 2 bases from V and 2 from J, leaving 11 bases between them. The CDR3 has 15 residues. Looked up from germline, CDR1 is SGHRS and CDR2 is YFSETQ. CDR3 sequence: CASSFRRGTKNIQYF. The CDR3 DNA sequence: TGCGCCAGCAGCTTTCGAAGAGGGACCAAAAACATTCAGTACTTC. The full variable domain, rest sourced from reference TRBV5-1 and TRBJ2-4, is KAGVTQTPRYLIKTRGQQVTLSCSPISGHRSVSWYQQTPGQGLQFLFEYFSETQRNKGNFPGRFSGRQFSNSRSEMNVSTLELGDSALYLCASSFRRGTKNIQYFGAGTRLSVL.